The 10 T cell receptor beta chains in this list originate from one sample, sequenced in a study of T cell repertoires in cytomegalovirus infection (dated by TCRdb to about 2019). Taken with the paper, the label for treatment or condition translates to: in vitro stimulation with specific CMV peptide epitopes to enrich CMV-specific T cells. For these TCRs, the target antigens are not known. The sequencer listed for this sample is Illumina HiSeq 1500. The raw public data were reprocessed by TCRdb itself: fastp quality trimming at Q25, MiXCR clonotype calling, in-frame beta chains only. For every CDR3 protein sequence, its rows merge into one entry that carries the most common genes and DNA. The sample table records more than 110,000 distinct CDR3 sequences; over 30% of these occur just once. 45% to 60% of the sample is in the top ten clones. The sample was CD8+ T cells from cultured PBMCs, taken from culture after CMV antigen stimulation. The receptors derive from a human donor in good health (CMV status not recorded). Some clones in this sample may be carry-over from other donors' samples.

This clonotype came up a few times. This sequence joins TRBV12-3 or TRBV12-4 and TRBJ1-1; perhaps TRBD1 as D (5 bases). V dropped 6 bases and J dropped 2 bases, with 16 bases sitting between them. CDR3 length: 15 amino acids. The CDR3 coding sequence is TGTGCCAGCAGGTCCTTCAGGGACGGTAACACTGAAGCTTTCTTT. This gives the protein CASRSFRDGNTEAFF.

This clonotype has ten or more counts. CDR3 loop: CASSDPLADPYNEQFF. The CDR3 DNA reads as TGTGCCAGCAGTGACCCACTAGCGGACCCCTACAATGAGCAGTTCTTC. This rearrangement joins TRBV6-1 to TRBJ2-1; 8 bases are a match to TRBD2. The CDR3 loop spans 16 amino acids. Trimming took 3 bases from V and 2 from J; bases not matched to a gene: 6. Per germline, CDR1 MNHNS and CDR2 SASEGT.

This clonotype was seen a handful of times. The gene calls are TRBV7-6 and TRBJ1-1; 7 bases agree with TRBD1. This CDR3 has 12 amino acids. V shed 5 bases and J 9 bases; nucleotides not matched to a gene: 6. CDR1 is SGHVS and CDR2 is FNYEAQ in the germline V gene. The CDR3 is CASSAGGAQAFF. In DNA form, the CDR3 reads TGTGCCAGCAGCGCAGGGGGGGCGCAAGCTTTCTTT.

The CDR3 sequence is CASSLDLLVGAPDTQYF. In nucleotides, the CDR3 is TGTGCCAGCAGCTTAGATCTTCTTGTTGGAGCCCCAGATACGCAGTATTTT. The V call is TRBV11-2, the J call TRBJ2-3; D call uncertain. The CDR3 runs 17 residues. Looked up from germline, CDR1 is SGHAT and CDR2 is FQNNGV. V lost 0 bases and J 4 bases, leaving 17 bases between the germline ends.

This clonotype was recorded a few times. The rearrangement joins TRBV28 to TRBJ2-2; 8 bases match TRBD2. The CDR3 totals 14 residues. The germline CDR1 and CDR2 sequences are MDHEN and SYDVKM. V lost 4 bases to trimming and J lost 4 bases; unmatched junction nucleotides: 2. CDR3 DNA sequence: TGTGCCAGCAGTTCCGGGGGGGGCACCGGGGAGCTGTTTTTT. As protein: CASSSGGGTGELFF.

The rearrangement links TRBV7-3 to TRBJ2-7, with a tentative D call TRBD2 (5 bases). V lost 1 base, J lost 6 bases, and 7 bases lay in between. The CDR3 has 12 amino acids. Germline CDR1 and CDR2: SGHTA and FQGTGA. The chain's CDR3 is CASSLNGIEQYF. The CDR3 region has the DNA TGTGCCAGCAGCTTAAACGGGATCGAGCAGTACTTC. Looking up the rest from reference TRBV7-3 and TRBJ2-7 gives the full variable domain: GAGVSQTPSNKVTEKGKYVELRCDPISGHTALYWYRQSLGQGPEFLIYFQGTGAADDSGLPNDRFFAVRPEGSVSTLKIQRTERGDSAVYLCASSLNGIEQYFGPGTRLTVT.

V and J are TRBV12-3 or TRBV12-4 and TRBJ2-1, with D maybe TRBD2 (6 bases). This CDR3 contains 16 residues. With 5 bases removed from V and 8 bases from J, the gap between germline ends came to 22 bases. CDR3: CASSAVWTGGLDEQFF. CDR3 bases: TGTGCCAGCAGTGCGGTTTGGACCGGGGGTCTCGATGAGCAGTTCTTC.

V and J are TRBV7-9 and TRBJ2-3, with D possibly being TRBD2 (5 bases). This CDR3 contains 15 residues. Germline V gene data show CDR1 as SEHNR and CDR2 as FQNEAQ (reference sequence). V was trimmed by 5 bases and J by 2 bases, leaving 14 bases between them. The CDR3, as DNA: TGTGCCAGCAGCCCCCCCCGGGGAAACACAGATACGCAGTATTTT. Protein: CASSPPRGNTDTQYF.

This clonotype was seen a handful of times. The gene calls are TRBV12-3 or TRBV12-4 and TRBJ1-4, with D tentatively TRBD1 (6 bases). The CDR3 covers 23 residues. Trimming left V 3 bases short and J 0 bases short, with 32 bases between. CDR3 nucleotides: TGTGCCAGCAGTTTCCTTCAGGGGCGGTATTTTTATTCCCATCGTCCAACTAATGAAAAACTGTTTTTT. It yields the protein CASSFLQGRYFYSHRPTNEKLFF.

A few counts support this clonotype. The gene calls are TRBV7-9 and TRBJ1-1; 7 bases are shared with TRBD1. Germline CDR1 is SEHNR and CDR2 is FQNEAQ (reference sequence). The trim removed 5 bases at V and 3 bases at J, leaving 9 bases unmatched. The CDR3 runs 15 residues. Written as DNA, the CDR3 is TGTGCCAGCAGCCCATGGACAGGAGCTCACACTGAAGCTTTCTTT. Amino acids: CASSPWTGAHTEAFF.